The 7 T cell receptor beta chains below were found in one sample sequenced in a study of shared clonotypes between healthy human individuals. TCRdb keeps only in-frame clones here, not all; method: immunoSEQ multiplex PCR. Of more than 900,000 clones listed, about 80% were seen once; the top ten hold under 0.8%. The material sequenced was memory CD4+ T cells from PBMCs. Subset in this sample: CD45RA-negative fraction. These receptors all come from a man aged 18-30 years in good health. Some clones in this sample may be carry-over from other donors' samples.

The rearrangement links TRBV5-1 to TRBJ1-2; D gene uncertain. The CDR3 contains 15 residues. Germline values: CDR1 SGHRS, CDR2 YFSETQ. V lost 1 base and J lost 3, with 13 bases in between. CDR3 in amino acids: CASSLSGFGDYGYTF. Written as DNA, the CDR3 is TGCGCCAGCAGCTTGTCAGGATTTGGAGACTATGGCTACACCTTC.

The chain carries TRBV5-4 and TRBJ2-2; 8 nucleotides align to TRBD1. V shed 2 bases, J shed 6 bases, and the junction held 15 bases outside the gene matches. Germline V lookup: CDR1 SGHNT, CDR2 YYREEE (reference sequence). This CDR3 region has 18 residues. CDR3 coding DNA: TGTGCCAGCAGCTTCTCAGTCGTGACAGGGGCGGGTCCCGGGGAGCTGTTTTTT. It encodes CASSFSVVTGAGPGELFF. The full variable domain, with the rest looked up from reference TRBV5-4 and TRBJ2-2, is ETGVTQSPTHLIKTRGQQVTLRCSSQSGHNTVSWYQQALGQGPQFIFQYYREEENGRGNFPPRFSGLQFPNYSSELNVNALELDDSALYLCASSFSVVTGAGPGELFFGEGSRLTVL.

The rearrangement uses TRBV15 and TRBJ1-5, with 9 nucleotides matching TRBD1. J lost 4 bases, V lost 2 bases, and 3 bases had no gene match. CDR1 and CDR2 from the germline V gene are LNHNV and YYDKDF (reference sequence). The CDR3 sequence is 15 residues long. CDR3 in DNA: TGTGCCACCAGCAGAACAGGGGGCGGGAATCAGCCCCAGCATTTT. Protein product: CATSRTGGGNQPQHF.

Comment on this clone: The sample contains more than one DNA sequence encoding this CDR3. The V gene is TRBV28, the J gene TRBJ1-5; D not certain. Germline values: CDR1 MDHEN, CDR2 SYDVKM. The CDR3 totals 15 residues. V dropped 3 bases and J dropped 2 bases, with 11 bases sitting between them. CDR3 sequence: CASSFRGGGNQPQHF. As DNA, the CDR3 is TGTGCCAGCAGTTTTCGAGGTGGTGGCAATCAGCCCCAGCATTTT.

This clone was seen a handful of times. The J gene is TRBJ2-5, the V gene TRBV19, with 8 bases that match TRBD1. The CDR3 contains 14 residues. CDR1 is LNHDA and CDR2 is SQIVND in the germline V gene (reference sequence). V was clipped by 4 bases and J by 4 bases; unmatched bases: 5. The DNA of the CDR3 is TGTGCCAGTAGTAGCTCAGGGGGCGTAGAGACCCAGTACTTC. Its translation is CASSSSGGVETQYF.

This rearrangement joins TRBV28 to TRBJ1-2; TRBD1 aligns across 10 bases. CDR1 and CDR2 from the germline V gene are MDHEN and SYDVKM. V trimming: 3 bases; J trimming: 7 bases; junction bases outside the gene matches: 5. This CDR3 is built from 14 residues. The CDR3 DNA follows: TGTGCCAGCAGTTTCGGGGACAGGGGCTCTGGCTACACCTTC. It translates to CASSFGDRGSGYTF.

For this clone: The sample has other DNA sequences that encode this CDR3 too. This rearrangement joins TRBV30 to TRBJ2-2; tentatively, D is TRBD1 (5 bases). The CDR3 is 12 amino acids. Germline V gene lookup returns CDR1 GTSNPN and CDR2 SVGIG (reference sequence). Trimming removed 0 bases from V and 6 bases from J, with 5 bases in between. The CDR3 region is CAWSVGAGELFF. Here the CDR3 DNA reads TGTGCCTGGAGTGTAGGGGCCGGGGAGCTGTTTTTT.